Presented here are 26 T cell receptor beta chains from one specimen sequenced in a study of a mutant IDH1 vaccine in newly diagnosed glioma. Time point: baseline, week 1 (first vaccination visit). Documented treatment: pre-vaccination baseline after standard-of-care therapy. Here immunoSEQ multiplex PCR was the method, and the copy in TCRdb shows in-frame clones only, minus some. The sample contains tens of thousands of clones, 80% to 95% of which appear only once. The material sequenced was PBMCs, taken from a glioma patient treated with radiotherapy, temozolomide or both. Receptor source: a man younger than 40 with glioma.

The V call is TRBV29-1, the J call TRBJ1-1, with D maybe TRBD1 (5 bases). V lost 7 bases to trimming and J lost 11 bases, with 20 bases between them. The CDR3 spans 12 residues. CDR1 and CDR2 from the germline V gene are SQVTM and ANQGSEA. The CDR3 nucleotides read TGCAGCGCTGGGACTCAGAACATAGAGGCTTTCTTT. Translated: CSAGTQNIEAFF. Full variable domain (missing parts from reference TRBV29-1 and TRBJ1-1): SAVISQKPSRDICQRGTSLTIQCQVDSQVTMMFWYRQQPGQSLTLIATANQGSEATYESGFVIDKFPISRPNLTFSTLTVSNMSPEDSSIYLCSAGTQNIEAFFGQGTRLTVV.

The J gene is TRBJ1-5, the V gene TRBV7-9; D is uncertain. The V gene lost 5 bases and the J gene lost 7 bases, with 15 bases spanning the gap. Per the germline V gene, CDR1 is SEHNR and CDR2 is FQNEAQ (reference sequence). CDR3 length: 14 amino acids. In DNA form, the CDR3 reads TGTGCCAGCAGCCAGACCCGGGAACAGCAGCCCCAGCATTTT. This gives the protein CASSQTREQQPQHF.

DNA for the CDR3: TGCAGCGTTGAAGGAAGGACCATCCAAACACCCACCGGGGAGCTGTTTTTT. Protein: CSVEGRTIQTPTGELFF. The chain is built from TRBV29-1 and TRBJ2-2; no firm D call. CDR1 SQVTM and CDR2 ANQGSEA come from the germline V gene. The CDR3 has 17 residues. Between the trimmed V and J ends, which lost 1 base and 4 bases, there was a span of 19 bases.

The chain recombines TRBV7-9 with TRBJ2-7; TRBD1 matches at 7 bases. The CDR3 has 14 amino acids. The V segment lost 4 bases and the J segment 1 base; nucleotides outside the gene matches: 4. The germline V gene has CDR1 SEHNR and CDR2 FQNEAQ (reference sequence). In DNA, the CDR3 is TGTGCCAGCAGCTCCCCGGGACAGTCCTACGAGCAGTACTTC. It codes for CASSSPGQSYEQYF. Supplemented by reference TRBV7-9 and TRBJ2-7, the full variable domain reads DTGVSQNPRHKITKRGQNVTFRCDPISEHNRLYWYRQTLGQGPEFLTYFQNEAQLEKSRLLSDRFSAERPKGSFSTLEIQRTEQGDSAMYLCASSSPGQSYEQYFGPGTRLTVT.

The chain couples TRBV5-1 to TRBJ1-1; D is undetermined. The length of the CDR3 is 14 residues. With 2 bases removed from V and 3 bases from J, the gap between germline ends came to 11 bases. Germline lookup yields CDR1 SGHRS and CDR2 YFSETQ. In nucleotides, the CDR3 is TGCGCCAGCAGCTTTAGGACCGGGGACACTGAAGCTTTCTTT. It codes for CASSFRTGDTEAFF. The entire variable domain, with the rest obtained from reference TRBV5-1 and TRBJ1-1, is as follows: KAGVTQTPRYLIKTRGQQVTLSCSPISGHRSVSWYQQTPGQGLQFLFEYFSETQRNKGNFPGRFSGRQFSNSRSEMNVSTLELGDSALYLCASSFRTGDTEAFFGQGTRLTVV.

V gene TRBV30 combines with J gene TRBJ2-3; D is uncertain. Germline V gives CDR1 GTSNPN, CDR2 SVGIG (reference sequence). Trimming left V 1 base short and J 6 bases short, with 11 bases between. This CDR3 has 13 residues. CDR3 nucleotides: TGTGCCTGGAGTGAGATGGGGTACGATACGCAGTATTTT. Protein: CAWSEMGYDTQYF.

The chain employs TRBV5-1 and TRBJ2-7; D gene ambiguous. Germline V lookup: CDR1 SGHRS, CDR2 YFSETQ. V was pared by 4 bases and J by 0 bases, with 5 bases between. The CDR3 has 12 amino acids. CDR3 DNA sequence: TGCGCCAGCAGCGGCAGCTCCTACGAGCAGTACTTC. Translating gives CASSGSSYEQYF.

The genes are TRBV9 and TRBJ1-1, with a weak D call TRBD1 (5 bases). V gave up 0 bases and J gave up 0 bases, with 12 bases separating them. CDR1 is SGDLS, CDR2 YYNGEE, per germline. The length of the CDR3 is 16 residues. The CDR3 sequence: CASSVGGGGVNTEAFF. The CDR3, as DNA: TGTGCCAGCAGCGTAGGGGGGGGAGGGGTGAACACTGAAGCTTTCTTT.

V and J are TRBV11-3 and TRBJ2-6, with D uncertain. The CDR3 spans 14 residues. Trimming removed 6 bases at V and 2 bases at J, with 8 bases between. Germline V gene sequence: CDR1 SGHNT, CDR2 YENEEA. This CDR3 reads CASSPGAGANVLTF. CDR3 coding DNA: TGTGCCAGCAGTCCGGGTGCTGGGGCCAACGTCCTGACTTTC. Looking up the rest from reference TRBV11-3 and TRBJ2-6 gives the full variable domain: EAGVVQSPRYKIIEKKQPVAFWCNPISGHNTLYWYLQNLGQGPELLIRYENEEAVDDSQLPKDRFSAERLKGVDSTLKIQPAELGDSAVYLCASSPGAGANVLTFGAGSRLTVL.

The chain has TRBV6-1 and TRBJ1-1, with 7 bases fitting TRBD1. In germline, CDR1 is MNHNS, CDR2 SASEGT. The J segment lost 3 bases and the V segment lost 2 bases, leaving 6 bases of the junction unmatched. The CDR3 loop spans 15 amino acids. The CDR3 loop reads CASSERLGGHTEAFF. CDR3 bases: TGTGCCAGCAGTGAAAGGTTAGGGGGCCACACTGAAGCTTTCTTT.

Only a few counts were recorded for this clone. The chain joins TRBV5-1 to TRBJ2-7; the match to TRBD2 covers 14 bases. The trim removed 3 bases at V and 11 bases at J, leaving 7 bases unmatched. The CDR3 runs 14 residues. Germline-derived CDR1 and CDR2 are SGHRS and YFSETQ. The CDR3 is CASSSGLAGASEYF. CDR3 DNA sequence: TGCGCCAGCAGCTCGGGACTAGCGGGAGCCTCGGAGTACTTC. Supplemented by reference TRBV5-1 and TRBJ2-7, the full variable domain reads KAGVTQTPRYLIKTRGQQVTLSCSPISGHRSVSWYQQTPGQGLQFLFEYFSETQRNKGNFPGRFSGRQFSNSRSEMNVSTLELGDSALYLCASSSGLAGASEYFGPGTRLTVT.

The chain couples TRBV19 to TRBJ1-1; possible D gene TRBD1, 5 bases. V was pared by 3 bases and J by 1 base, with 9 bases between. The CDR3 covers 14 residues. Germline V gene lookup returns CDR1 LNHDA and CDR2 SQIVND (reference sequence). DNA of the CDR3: TGTGCCAGTAGTATGGGACTCCCGAACACTGAAGCTTTCTTT. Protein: CASSMGLPNTEAFF. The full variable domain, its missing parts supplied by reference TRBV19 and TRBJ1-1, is DGGITQSPKYLFRKEGQNVTLSCEQNLNHDAMYWYRQDPGQGLRLIYYSQIVNDFQKGDIAEGYSVSREKKESFPLTVTSAQKNPTAFYLCASSMGLPNTEAFFGQGTRLTVV.

The CDR3 reads CASGLLAGPIYEQYF. The DNA for the CDR3 is TGTGCTAGTGGTTTGTTAGCGGGTCCCATCTACGAGCAGTACTTC. The chain is built from TRBV12-5 and TRBJ2-7, with 7 bases identical to TRBD2. The germline CDR1 and CDR2 sequences are LGHNT and FRNRAP. V lost 2 bases to trimming and J lost 3 bases; unmatched junction nucleotides: 7. There are 15 residues in the CDR3.

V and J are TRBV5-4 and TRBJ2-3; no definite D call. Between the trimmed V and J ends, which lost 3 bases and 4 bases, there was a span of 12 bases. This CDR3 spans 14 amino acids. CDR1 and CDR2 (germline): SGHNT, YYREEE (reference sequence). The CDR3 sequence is CASSSSTPADTQYF. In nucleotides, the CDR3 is TGTGCCAGCAGCTCCTCCACGCCCGCAGATACGCAGTATTTT.

The CDR3 here is CASSSTGGSYEQYF. As DNA, the CDR3 is TGTGCCAGCAGCTCGACAGGGGGCTCCTACGAGCAGTACTTC. V usage is TRBV7-9 and J usage is TRBJ2-7; 9 nucleotides line up with TRBD1. Germline V gene sequence: CDR1 SEHNR, CDR2 FQNEAQ (reference sequence). The CDR3 totals 14 residues. J lost 0 bases, V lost 4 bases, and 1 base had no gene match.

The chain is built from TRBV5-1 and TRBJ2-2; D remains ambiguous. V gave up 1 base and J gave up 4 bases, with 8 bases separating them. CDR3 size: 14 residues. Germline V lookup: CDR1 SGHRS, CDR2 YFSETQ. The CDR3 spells CASSLRPSTGELFF. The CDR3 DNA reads TGCGCCAGCAGCTTGCGGCCCTCCACCGGGGAGCTGTTTTTT.

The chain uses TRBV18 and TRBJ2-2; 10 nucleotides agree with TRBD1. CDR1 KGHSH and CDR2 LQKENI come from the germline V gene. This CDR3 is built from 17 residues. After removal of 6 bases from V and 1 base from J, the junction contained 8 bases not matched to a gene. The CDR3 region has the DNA TGTGCCAGCTCCCCGGACAGGGGGAGGTTGAACACCGGGGAGCTGTTTTTT. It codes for CASSPDRGRLNTGELFF.

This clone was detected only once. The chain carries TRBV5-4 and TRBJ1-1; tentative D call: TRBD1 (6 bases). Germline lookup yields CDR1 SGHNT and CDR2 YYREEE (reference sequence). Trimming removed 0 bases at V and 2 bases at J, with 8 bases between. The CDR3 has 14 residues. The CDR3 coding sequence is TGTGCCAGCAGCTTGGCCGGGGGCAACACTGAAGCTTTCTTT. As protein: CASSLAGGNTEAFF.

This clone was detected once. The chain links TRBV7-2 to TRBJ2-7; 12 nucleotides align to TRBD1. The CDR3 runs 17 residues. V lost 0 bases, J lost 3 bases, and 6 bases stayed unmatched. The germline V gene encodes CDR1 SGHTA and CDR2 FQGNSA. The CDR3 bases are TGTGCCAGCAGCTTAGCCCGGGACAGGGGGCAGGACTACGAGCAGTACTTC. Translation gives CASSLARDRGQDYEQYF.

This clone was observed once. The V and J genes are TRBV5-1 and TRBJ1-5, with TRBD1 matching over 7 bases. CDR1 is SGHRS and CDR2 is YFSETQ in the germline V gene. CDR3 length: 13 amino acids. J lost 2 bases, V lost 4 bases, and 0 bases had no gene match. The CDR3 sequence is CASSTGGNQPQHF. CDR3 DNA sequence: TGCGCCAGCAGCACAGGGGGCAATCAGCCCCAGCATTTT. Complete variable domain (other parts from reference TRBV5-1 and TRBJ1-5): KAGVTQTPRYLIKTRGQQVTLSCSPISGHRSVSWYQQTPGQGLQFLFEYFSETQRNKGNFPGRFSGRQFSNSRSEMNVSTLELGDSALYLCASSTGGNQPQHFGDGTRLSIL.

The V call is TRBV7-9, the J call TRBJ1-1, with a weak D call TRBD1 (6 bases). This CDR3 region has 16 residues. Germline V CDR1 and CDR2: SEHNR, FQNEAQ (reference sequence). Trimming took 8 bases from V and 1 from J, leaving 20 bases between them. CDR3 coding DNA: TGTGCCAGCGCCCAGGGGCCGGCGGGAGAGAACACTGAAGCTTTCTTT. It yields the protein CASAQGPAGENTEAFF.

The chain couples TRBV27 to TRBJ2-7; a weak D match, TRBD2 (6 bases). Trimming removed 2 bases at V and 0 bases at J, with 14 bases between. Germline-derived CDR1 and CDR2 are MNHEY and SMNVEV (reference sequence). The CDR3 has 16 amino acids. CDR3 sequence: CASSLLGTASSYEQYF. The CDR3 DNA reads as TGTGCCAGCAGTTTACTAGGGACTGCCAGCTCCTACGAGCAGTACTTC.

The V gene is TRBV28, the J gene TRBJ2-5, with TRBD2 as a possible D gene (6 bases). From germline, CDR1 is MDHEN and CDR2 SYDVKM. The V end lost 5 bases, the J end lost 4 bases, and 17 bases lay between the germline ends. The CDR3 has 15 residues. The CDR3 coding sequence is TGTGCCAGCAGTCTATCGCCACACGGGGGAGAGACCCAGTACTTC. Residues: CASSLSPHGGETQYF.

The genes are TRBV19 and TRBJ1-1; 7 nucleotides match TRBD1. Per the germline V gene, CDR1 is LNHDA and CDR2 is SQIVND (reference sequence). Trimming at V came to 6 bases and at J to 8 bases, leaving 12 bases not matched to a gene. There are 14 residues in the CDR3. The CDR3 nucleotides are TGTGCCAGTAGAGTAAGGACAGGAGGTCCCGAAGCTTTCTTT. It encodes CASRVRTGGPEAFF.

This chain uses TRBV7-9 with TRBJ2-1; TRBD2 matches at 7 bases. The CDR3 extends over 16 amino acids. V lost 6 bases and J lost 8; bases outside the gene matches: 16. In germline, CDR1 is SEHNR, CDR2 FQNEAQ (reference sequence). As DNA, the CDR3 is TGTGCCAGCAGGTTATCGCGGGACTACGACTTCGATGAGCAGTTCTTC. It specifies CASRLSRDYDFDEQFF.

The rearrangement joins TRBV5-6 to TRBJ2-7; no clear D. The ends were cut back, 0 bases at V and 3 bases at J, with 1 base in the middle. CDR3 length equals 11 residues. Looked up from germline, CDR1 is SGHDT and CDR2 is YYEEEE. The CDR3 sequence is CASSLGYEQYF. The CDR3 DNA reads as TGTGCCAGCAGCTTGGGCTACGAGCAGTACTTC.